These T cell receptor beta chains were read from a single sample in a study of cytomegalovirus exposure and HLA in healthy donors. The protocol was immunoSEQ multiplex PCR, while the TCRdb copy is restricted to in-frame clones and leaves out a portion. Of 120,000 or so clones listed, about 80% were seen once; the top ten hold around 3%. The sequenced material came from PBMCs. These receptors all stem from a male donor in good health and CMV-seronegative. Each CDR3 is given without its conserved first and last residue. The D gene is left open where the match is weak.

J | D | V | CDR3
TRBJ2-2 | TRBD2 | TRBV25-1 | ASSEIIGGAGELF
TRBJ1-1 | . | TRBV19 | ASRIAGEGAF
TRBJ1-2 | . | TRBV11-2 | ASSFQGNGYT
TRBJ1-5 | TRBD1 | TRBV28 | ATEQYRGKGNQPQH
TRBJ1-1 | . | TRBV6-5 | ASRRAGVAF
TRBJ1-2 | TRBD1 | TRBV9 | ASSVTGASGYT
TRBJ2-1 | . | TRBV7-6 | ASSRTDGSEQF
TRBJ2-3 | . | TRBV6-1 | ASSEDGVLDTQY
TRBJ2-5 | . | TRBV6-1 | ASSEGRETQY
TRBJ2-4 | . | TRBV27 | ASSKEGAAKNSQY
TRBJ1-1 | TRBD1 | TRBV6-1 | ASSEAGGNMNTEAF
TRBJ2-5 | . | TRBV30 | AWSTRGMETQY
TRBJ2-1 | . | TRBV6-4 | ASSEFGLYNEQF
TRBJ2-2 | . | TRBV28 | ASIGATGELF
TRBJ2-7 | . | TRBV30 | AWSQTYEQY
TRBJ2-7 | . | TRBV6-1 | ASSEFSGAILNEQY
TRBJ1-3 | . | TRBV6-6 | ASSRLVGSSGNTIY
TRBJ2-7 | TRBD1 | TRBV6-7 | ASSKTGGYEQY
TRBJ1-1 | . | TRBV29-1 | SVERRMNTEAF
TRBJ1-2 | TRBD1 | TRBV9 | ASSVETGGYYGYT
TRBJ2-1 | TRBD2 | TRBV13 | ASSLVASGDYNEQF
TRBJ1-1 | . | TRBV7-9 | ASRPTGNTEAF
TRBJ2-1 | . | TRBV20-1 | SVSLNEQF
TRBJ2-7 | TRBD1 | TRBV27 | ASSPLTGSYEQY
TRBJ1-2 | TRBD1 | TRBV18 | ASSHLQGAQSGYT
TRBJ2-1 | . | TRBV10-3 | AISSRGPNEQF
TRBJ2-1 | TRBD1 | TRBV7-9 | ASSFPPGQLGLYNEQF
TRBJ1-5 | . | TRBV7-8 | ASSQGTINQPQH
TRBJ1-2 | . | TRBV10-3 | AISGQVNYGYT
TRBJ2-5 | TRBD1 | TRBV5-4 | ASSPGTGGGETQY
TRBJ2-2 | . | TRBV30 | AWSGQKNTGELF
TRBJ2-7 | . | TRBV30 | AWSALYEQY
TRBJ1-1 | . | TRBV11-2 | ASTPGVMNTEAF
. | TRBD2 | TRBV15 | ATSSGLAVSSYEQY
TRBJ1-4 | . | TRBV12-2 | ASRFYRGTNEKLF
TRBJ1-5 | TRBD1 | TRBV6-5 | ASSWTGGNQPQH
TRBJ2-1 | TRBD2 | TRBV5-1 | ASSLSTSGLLGEQF
TRBJ1-1 | . | TRBV5-4 | ASSYRDITEAF
TRBJ2-2 | TRBD1 | TRBV18 | ASSPDRGNTGELF
TRBJ2-5 | TRBD2 | TRBV7-2 | ASSLSGGGGETQY
TRBJ1-5 | . | TRBV5-1 | ASRETVYSNQPQH
TRBJ2-3 | . | TRBV6-1 | ASSARGLPRGAQY
TRBJ2-3 | TRBD2 | TRBV28 | ASSSLADFYVAQY
TRBJ1-1 | TRBD1 | TRBV5-1 | ASRGGTGMNTEAF
TRBJ2-1 | . | TRBV10-3 | AISESGGSYNEQF
TRBJ2-5 | . | TRBV5-1 | ASSRASGKGGETQY
TRBJ2-7 | TRBD1 | TRBV5-1 | ASRISTGAYEQY
TRBJ1-6 | . | TRBV20-1 | SAASGEVH
TRBJ2-7 | . | TRBV6-1 | ASSGTITYEQY
TRBJ2-7 | TRBD2 | TRBV15 | ATSREASGRLYEQY
TRBJ2-2 | TRBD1 | TRBV27 | ASSSGTANTGELF
TRBJ2-7 | TRBD1 | TRBV9 | ASSGGQESPYEQY
TRBJ1-2 | . | TRBV15 | ATSSYTLNYGYT
TRBJ1-2 | TRBD1 | TRBV5-5 | ASRDRDRGNYGYT
TRBJ2-7 | . | TRBV19 | ASSISSVWTADEQY
TRBJ2-7 | . | TRBV12-5 | ASLRGGYEQY
TRBJ1-5 | TRBD1 | TRBV6-5 | ASRDRGSNQPQH